This T cell receptor beta chain was retrieved from a study of cytomegalovirus exposure and HLA in healthy donors. Germline V gene lookup returns CDR1 SGHNT and CDR2 YYREEE (reference sequence). The CDR3 spans 13 residues. V was clipped by 0 bases and J by 2 bases, with 6 bases between them. The table came from immunoSEQ multiplex PCR; TCRdb's copy has only in-frame clones and leaves some out. The sample holds about 350,000 clones, roughly nine tenths seen once. This TCR was sampled from a woman aged 25 to 45 in good health and CMV-seropositive. The V and J genes are TRBV5-4 and TRBJ2-7; D ambiguous. The sequenced sample consisted of PBMCs. The CDR3 DNA reads TGTGCCAGCAGCTTGGACACCACCTACGAGCAGTACTTC. Amino acid sequence: CASSLDTTYEQYF. Based on the CDR3 plus reference TRBV5-4 and TRBJ2-7, the full variable domain is ETGVTQSPTHLIKTRGQQVTLRCSSQSGHNTVSWYQQALGQGPQFIFQYYREEENGRGNFPPRFSGLQFPNYSSELNVNALELDDSALYLCASSLDTTYEQYFGPGTRLTVT.